This TCR beta chain was found in a study of T cells after yellow fever vaccination. Study context: SMART-Seq v4 Ultra Low Input served to prepare low-cell-number fractions. Study-level findings and limits: A large majority of primary-vaccination clones showed up again after the booster (roughly 96% CD4, 75% to 90% CD8). CD4 and CD8 compartments shared a small share of clonotypes, likely from convergent recombination.

MiXCR was run by TCRdb on the 5' RACE reads, yielding one entry per CDR3 protein. The sample records a few hundred thousand distinct CDR3 sequences, about a sixth being singletons. This CDR3 contains 11 residues. Trimming cost V 5 bases and J 7 bases, with 11 bases left between them. The V gene's germline CDR1 is DFQATT and CDR2 SNEGSKA (reference sequence). As concerns this clonotype: The antigen remains unidentified.

The chain links TRBV20-1 to TRBJ2-5; D unresolved. The TCR originated in a man aged 18 to 29 who received the YFV17D yellow fever vaccine. Sample: PBMCs, taken 4 to 5 days after the first yellow fever vaccination. The CDR3: CSAPGAATQYF. CDR3 DNA sequence: TGCAGTGCTCCCGGCGCGGCGACCCAGTACTTC.